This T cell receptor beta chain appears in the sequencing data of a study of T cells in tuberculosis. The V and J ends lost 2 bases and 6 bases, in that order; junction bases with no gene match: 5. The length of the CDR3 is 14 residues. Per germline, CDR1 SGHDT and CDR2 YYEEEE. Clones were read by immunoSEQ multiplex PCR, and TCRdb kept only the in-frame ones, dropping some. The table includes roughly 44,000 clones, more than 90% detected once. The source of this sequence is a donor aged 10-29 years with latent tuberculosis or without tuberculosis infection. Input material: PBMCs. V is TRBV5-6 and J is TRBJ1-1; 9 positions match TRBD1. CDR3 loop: CASSFIGTGPEAFF. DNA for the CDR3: TGTGCCAGCAGCTTCATAGGGACAGGGCCTGAAGCTTTCTTT.